This T cell receptor (beta chain) was sequenced for a study of T cells in Graves' hyperthyroidism and ophthalmopathy (dated by TCRdb to the late 2010s). In terms of the full investigation: Peripheral blood samples were taken at initial diagnosis, before any treatment was given. The 100 or so discovery patients were randomly divided into training and test sets at a 7:3 ratio. The paper describes TCR Vbeta CDR3 sequencing of 140 or so peripheral blood samples, made up of approximately 40 ophthalmopathy patients, over 70 hyperthyroidism patients and about 17 progressor patients. After sampling, hyperthyroidism patients received methimazole starting at 30 mg daily, and ophthalmopathy patients received high-dose intravenous methylprednisolone. To identify distinguishing TCR V-J signatures, a discovery cohort of 100 patients was used, comprising roughly 45 with Graves' ophthalmopathy and under 60 with stable Graves' hyperthyroidism. In about 6 Graves' hyperthyroidism patients, the study also compared T-cell repertoires from thyroid tissue with T-cell repertoires from blood. An independent validation cohort of under 20 hyperthyroidism patients and about 16 patients who later progressed to ophthalmopathy tested prospective prediction of ophthalmopathy. Broad study findings and their caveats: In validation, progression to ophthalmopathy was predicted by the model with nearly 71% sensitivity and around 75% specificity, a median of approximately 6.5 months before onset. A model built on a 13 V-J signature distinguished ophthalmopathy from stable hyperthyroidism, reaching around 90% sensitivity and 81.08% specificity in cross-validation and 80%/75% in testing. Most expanded thyroid clonotypes (frequency above 0.001) were also found in blood, which suggests that blood repertoires may mirror thyroid immune responses. Sample size was not statistically predetermined, and blinding of investigators to group allocation was not performed.

Amplification of TCR beta CDR3 regions was carried out from RNA transcripts. The TCR CDR3 was subjected to a first round of RT-PCR using the HTBI primer set and the Qiagen OneStep RT-PCR kit. Libraries were constructed in a second round of multiplex PCR, after which size selection and purification were carried out. Libraries were sequenced paired-end with 100 bp reads on an Illumina HiSeq2000. The original pipeline was this. SOAPnuke was used to process the raw data, throwing out any read that contained adapters or uncalled bases, had a mean Phred below 15, or lacked an exact constant-primer or identifier match. High-quality paired reads were merged using COPE v1.2.5, and each unique nucleotide sequence was defined as a clonotype. MiTCR v1.1 was used to align the clonotypes against IMGT TRBV, TRBD and TRBJ reference segments. Analysis was restricted to V-J combinations with a frequency above 0.0001, which covered just over 98% of repertoires. A TCS score was defined as the ratio of F50 (clonal expansion) to E x V (chaos), with BLOSUM62-based TCRdist applied between CDR3 peptides within each V-J. Welch's t-statistics and random forest reduced 500 to 650 V-J features to fewer than 15, which were used in a naive Bayes classifier (R e1071). TCRdb redid the processing of the public reads, applying fastp at Q25 and MiXCR, and retained in-frame beta chains. Rows merge per CDR3 protein into single entries with the most common DNA and genes. The V and J calls, along with clone size, are taken from TCRdb and not from the paper's own processing. Recorded for this sample are 550,000 to 650,000 distinct CDR3 sequences; approximately 14% of them occurred a single time. Together, the top ten hold roughly 13% of the sample.

This clonotype has a count of ten or more. The clone's antigen remains unknown. Base qualities were left out, and no much larger clone turns up one base away. Stable Graves' hyperthyroidism was defined as no progression to ophthalmopathy during 18 months of follow-up. Hyperthyroidism patients were newly diagnosed, with disease duration under 2 months, and aged 18 to 65 years. Any patient with an uncontrolled infection, another autoimmune disease, pregnancy or lactation was excluded. Diagnoses were established on the basis of clinical symptoms, serum thyroxine and TRAb, thyroid ultrasound, and orbital computed tomography. Ficoll-Paque density gradient centrifugation was used to isolate PBMCs from around 10 ml of fresh peripheral blood. Total RNA was extracted using Trizol reagent, and RNA quality was assessed on an Agilent 2100 Bioanalyzer. The junction shows trimming of 5 bases on V and 4 bases on J, plus 23 bases between the germline ends. CDR1 SGHTA and CDR2 FQGNSA are derived from the germline V gene. The CDR3, cysteine through phenylalanine, is 17 amino acids long. Left in the record is the CDR3 DNA by itself, 51 bases read in frame from the first base.

Here the chain combines TRBV7-2 and TRBJ2-5, with TRBD1 tentatively as D gene (6 bases match). The sequenced sample consisted of blood. The clonotype was recovered from a woman aged 40 to 50 with Graves' hyperthyroidism. The bases read TGTGCCAGCAGCACCAGACCCCCGGGACAACAAGGAGAGACCCAGTACTTC. Its protein product is CASSTRPPGQQGETQYF.